This TCR beta chain was observed in a study of T cells after posttransplantation cyclophosphamide (dated by TCRdb to the mid-2010s). For the study in its entirety: The study tracked T cell repertoire reconstitution by TRB sequencing after myeloablative bone marrow transplantation using posttransplantation cyclophosphamide as GVHD prophylaxis. Blood from all 35 or so PTCy patients with 1-year posttransplant specimens was subjected to TRB sequencing. Samples from a few dozen PTCy-treated patients and over 15 related bone marrow donors of those patients were subjected to antigen receptor sequencing. Public TRB sequences were checked against a database of over 3,500 sequences associated with responses to pathogens, tumor antigens, self-antigens and alloantigens. In 3 patients, up to roughly 3 additional blood samples taken between 2 and 5.2 years after transplant also underwent TRB sequencing, as did pretransplant blood from several patients. Because TRA and TRB clonality were tightly correlated in 9 samples, subsequent TCR analyses were focused on TRB only. The paper as a whole reports these results and caveats: At 1-2 months, donor-recipient similarity was low but rose over the first year, and the later blood repertoires were often dominated by donor CD8+ memory clones. Across 35 to 55 patients, TRB clonality was highly associated with recipient CMV seropositivity and CMV reactivation, and diversity in PTCy patients was similar to diversity in CNI/methotrexate controls. The TRB repertoires of T cells infiltrating skin or the GI tract showed only limited overlap with the TRB repertoires found in blood.

V loses 3 bases of germline sequence and J loses 2 bases, and the interval between the two ends is 11 bases. The CDR3 numbers 13 residues from cysteine through phenylalanine. Here the CDR3 DNA is all that survives: 39 bases in frame from base 1. According to the germline V gene, CDR1 reads SQVTM and CDR2 reads ANQGSEA. TRB sequencing was run on genomic DNA with either the immunoSEQ assay at survey resolution or the hsTCRB kit. Concerning the study's data processing: The immunoSEQ software was used for initial read processing, and the LymphoSeq R package was used for repertoire analyses. Clonality was computed as 1 minus normalized Shannon entropy; Gini coefficient was also calculated for each TRB dataset. To infer phenotypes in unsorted samples, TRB sequences from sorted subsets of the recipient or donor were mapped onto the unsorted samples of the same recipient. Drawn from immuneACCESS, this table holds only the in-frame rearrangements with V and J called that TCRdb kept. Clones are partly lost; checked studies trace under half to an unresolved V gene and leave the rest unexplained. D and trimming were read from the DNA, whereas the V and J calls and clone size are those reported in that table. This sample holds 25,000 to 35,000 clones; around 86% were observed only once. The leading ten clones occupy around 3.5% of the sample.

A word on this clone: Its specific antigen is unknown. No clone much larger than this one lies a single base away; base qualities are absent.

On the day of marrow donation, related bone marrow donors gave peripheral blood samples. Peripheral blood and bone marrow mononuclear cells were isolated by Ficoll-Hypaque density centrifugation and cryopreserved. The receptor comes from a man aged 45-60 years. Sequencing used PBMCs. The sequence is built from TRBV29-1 and TRBJ2-7, and the D gene may be TRBD2, 5 bases matching. The DNA sequence follows: TGCAGCGTTGAGGACTTCTCAACCTACGAGCAGTACTTC. Protein translation: CSVEDFSTYEQYF.